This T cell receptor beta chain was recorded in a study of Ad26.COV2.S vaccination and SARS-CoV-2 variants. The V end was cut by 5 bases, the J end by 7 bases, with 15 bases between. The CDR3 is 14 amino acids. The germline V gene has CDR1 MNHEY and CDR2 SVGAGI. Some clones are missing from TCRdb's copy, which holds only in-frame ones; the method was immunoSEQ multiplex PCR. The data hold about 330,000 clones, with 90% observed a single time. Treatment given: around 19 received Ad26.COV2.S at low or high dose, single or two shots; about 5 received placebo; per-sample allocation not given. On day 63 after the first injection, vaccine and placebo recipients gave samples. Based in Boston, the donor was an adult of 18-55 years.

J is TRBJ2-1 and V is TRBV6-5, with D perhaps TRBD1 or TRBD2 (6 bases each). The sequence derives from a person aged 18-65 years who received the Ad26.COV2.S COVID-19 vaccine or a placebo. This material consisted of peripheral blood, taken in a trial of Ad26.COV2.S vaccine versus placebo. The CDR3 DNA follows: TGTGCCAGCAGTCCCCGAGGGGGGCTTAATGAGCAGTTCTTC. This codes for CASSPRGGLNEQFF.